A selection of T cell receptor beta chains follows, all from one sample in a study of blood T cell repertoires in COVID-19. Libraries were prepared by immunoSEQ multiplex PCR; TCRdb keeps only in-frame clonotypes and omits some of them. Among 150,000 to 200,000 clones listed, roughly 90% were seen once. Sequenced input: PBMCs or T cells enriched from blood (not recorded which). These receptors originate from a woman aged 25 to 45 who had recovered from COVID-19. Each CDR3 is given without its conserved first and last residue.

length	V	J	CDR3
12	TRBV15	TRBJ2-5	ATSIGDSQETQY
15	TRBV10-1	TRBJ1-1	ASSDGGWAGLNTEAF
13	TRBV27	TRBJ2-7	ASSLGGGRVYEQY
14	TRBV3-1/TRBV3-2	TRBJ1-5	ASSRGLDRGNQPQH
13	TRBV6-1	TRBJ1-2	ASSETGRGNYGYT
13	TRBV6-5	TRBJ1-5	ASSRGGFSNQPQH
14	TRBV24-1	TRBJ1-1	ATSESGTEGYTEAF
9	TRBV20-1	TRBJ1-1	SARAGAEAF
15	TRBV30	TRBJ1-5	AWSPRYRDRGDQPQH
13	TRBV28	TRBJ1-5	ASSLGQGFRQPQH
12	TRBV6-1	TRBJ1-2	ASSEVQETYGYT
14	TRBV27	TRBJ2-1	ASSLYLGTGIDEQF
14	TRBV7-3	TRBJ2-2	ASSPHSGGGTGELF
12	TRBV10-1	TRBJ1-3	AGDRGSSGNTIY
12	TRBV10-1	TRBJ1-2	ASIGGGVRYGYT
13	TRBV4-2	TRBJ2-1	ASSRTSGGIDEQF
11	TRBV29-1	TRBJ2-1	SVEVSEYIEQF
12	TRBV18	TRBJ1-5	ASSPAGRGQPQH
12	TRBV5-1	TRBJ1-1	ASSSGQPRTEAF